This entry lists 12 T cell receptor beta chains sequenced from one sample in a study of molecular identifiers for immune sequencing clone quantification. TCRdb redid the calling of the PCR reads with MiXCR, one entry per CDR3 protein. The sample gives 300,000 to 350,000 distinct CDR3 sequences, around 21% of which show up once; approximately 0.8% is in the top ten. Sequenced material: naive CD8+ T cells from blood, with Jurkat cell RNA spiked in. Subset given: FACS-sorted CD8+CD4-CCR7+CD45RA+ naive T cells. Every receptor here comes from a human donor in good health. Some libraries in this study had Jurkat cell RNA spiked in.

Concerning this clonotype itself: A read error may explain this, as a much larger clone is one base away. The CDR3 carries no conserved terminal phenylalanine or tryptophan, so it likely arises from a read error. The rearrangement links TRBV7-9 to TRBJ2-7, with unresolved D. Germline-derived CDR1 and CDR2 are SEHNR and FQNEAQ (reference sequence). The CDR3 loop spans 14 amino acids. V was clipped by 1 base and J by 2 bases, with 9 bases between them. This CDR3 is CASSLVESAYEQYL. The CDR3 bases are TGTGCCAGCAGCTTAGTAGAGTCGGCCTACGAGCAGTACCTC.

This clonotype was observed a handful of times. Mismatch with germline at one junction end may stem from a read error. The chain carries TRBV24-1 and TRBJ2-2; 7 positions match TRBD1. Looked up from germline, CDR1 is KGHDR and CDR2 is SFDVKD. The CDR3 totals 14 residues. The CDR3 here is CATSPTGDTGELLF. CDR3 bases: TGTGCCACCAGTCCAACAGGGGACACCGGGGAGCTGCTTTTT.

This clonotype was detected a few times. The chain employs TRBV6-2 or TRBV6-3 and TRBJ2-4, with TRBD2 matching 8 bases. With V trimmed by 2 bases and J by 9 bases, 6 bases remained unmatched. The CDR3 runs to 14 residues. Germline loops: CDR1 MNHEY, CDR2 SVGEGT. CDR3 sequence (DNA): TGTGCCAGCAGTTACGGGGTGCGGGAGGCCATTCAGTACTTC. It specifies CASSYGVREAIQYF.

This clonotype was detected many times. The chain uses TRBV2 and TRBJ2-3, with unresolved D. This CDR3 is built from 15 residues. Per germline, CDR1 SNHLY and CDR2 FYNNEI. Trimming took 8 bases from V and 4 from J, leaving 19 bases between them. This chain's CDR3 is CASQSRLGGPDTQYF. CDR3 nucleotides: TGTGCCAGCCAATCGAGGTTAGGCGGACCAGATACGCAGTATTTT. Full variable domain (remainder filled in from reference TRBV2 and TRBJ2-3): EPEVTQTPSHQVTQMGQEVILRCVPISNHLYFYWYRQILGQKVEFLVSFYNNEISEKSEIFDDQFSVERPDGSNFTLKIRSTKLEDSAMYFCASQSRLGGPDTQYFGPGTRLTVL.

CDR3: CASSTSVTSNEQFF. CDR3 nucleotide sequence: TGTGCCAGCAGCACTAGCGTGACGAGCAATGAGCAGTTCTTC. This rearrangement joins TRBV7-9 to TRBJ2-1; 7 bases line up with TRBD2. V was pared by 5 bases and J by 6 bases, with 7 bases of the junction left unmatched. CDR1 and CDR2 (germline): SEHNR, FQNEAQ (reference sequence). This CDR3 spans 14 amino acids.

This clonotype appeared a few times. This chain joins TRBV7-9 and TRBJ2-1; possible D gene TRBD2, 6 bases. The CDR3 has 17 amino acids. Germline CDR1 and CDR2: SEHNR and FQNEAQ (reference sequence). Trimming stripped 4 bases from V and 1 base from J, with 17 bases between. CDR3 loop: CASSSIGRTRSYNEQFF. The DNA for the CDR3 is TGTGCCAGCAGCTCCATCGGGAGAACCCGTTCCTACAATGAGCAGTTCTTC.

At least ten counts were recorded for this clonotype. This CDR3 reads CASLRGYEQYF. CDR3 nucleotide sequence: TGTGCCAGCCTGCGGGGCTACGAGCAGTACTTC. The chain employs TRBV6-6 and TRBJ2-7, with D possibly TRBD2 on 6 matching bases. CDR3 length: 11 amino acids. In germline, CDR1 is MNHNY, CDR2 SVGAGI (reference sequence). The ends were cut back, 8 bases at V and 3 bases at J, with 8 bases in the middle.

This clonotype appeared many times. V is TRBV7-9 and J is TRBJ1-1; 8 positions match TRBD1. Trimming removed 2 bases from V and 3 bases from J; junction bases left unmatched: 8. In germline, CDR1 is SEHNR, CDR2 FQNEAQ (reference sequence). The CDR3 is 16 residues long. CDR3 DNA: TGTGCCAGCAGCTTACACCCTGACAGGGGTGACACTGAAGCTTTCTTT. This codes for CASSLHPDRGDTEAFF.

As for this clonotype: A clone one base away is much larger, so this may be a read error. The V gene is TRBV20-1, the J gene TRBJ1-3, with 7 bases fitting TRBD1. This CDR3 is 13 amino acids long. Germline V gives CDR1 DFQATT, CDR2 SNEGSKA (reference sequence). The CDR3 spells CSARTGLGNTTYF. The CDR3 region has the DNA TGCAGTGCTAGGACAGGGTTAGGAAACACCACATATTTT.

This clonotype has only a few counts. The chain recombines TRBV5-6 with TRBJ2-3; possible D gene TRBD1, 6 bases. The V gene's germline CDR1 is SGHDT and CDR2 YYEEEE. This CDR3 is built from 12 residues. The ends were cut back, 10 bases at V and 1 base at J, with 10 bases in the middle. The CDR3 protein is CAGRQGTDTQYF. CDR3 nucleotides: TGTGCCGGGCGACAGGGCACAGATACGCAGTATTTT.

This clonotype was counted a few times. The V call is TRBV27, the J call TRBJ2-2, with D perhaps assigned TRBD1 or TRBD2 (5 bases each). The germline V gene has CDR1 MNHEY and CDR2 SMNVEV (reference sequence). V was shortened by 2 bases and J by 5 bases, with 9 bases between the two germline ends. There are 14 residues in the CDR3. This chain's CDR3 is CASSLLGETGELFF. The CDR3 nucleotides read TGTGCCAGCAGTTTACTGGGGGAAACCGGGGAGCTGTTTTTT.

This clonotype was counted at least ten times. V gene TRBV19 combines with J gene TRBJ2-3; 9 bases fit TRBD1. The junction had 8 bases not matched to a gene; V was cut back by 6 bases and J by 10 bases. Germline CDR1 and CDR2: LNHDA and SQIVND (reference sequence). This CDR3 has 13 residues. This CDR3 is CASSINRGRSQYF. DNA for the CDR3: TGTGCCAGTAGCATCAACAGGGGGCGCTCGCAGTATTTT.